One and the same sample provided the 29 T cell receptor beta chains below, sequenced in a study of OX40 agonist ivuxolimab in advanced cancers. TCRdb keeps only in-frame clones here, not all; method: immunoSEQ multiplex PCR. The table lists about 94,000 clones, 92% of them singletons. Sample: CD4+ or CD8+ T cells sorted from blood, taken in a trial of the OX40 agonist ivuxolimab. These receptors originate from an adult with an advanced solid tumor such as melanoma, head and neck, liver or kidney cancer.

The CDR3 here is CASSATGYEQYF. The DNA for the CDR3 is TGTGCCAGCAGCGCGACAGGCTACGAGCAGTACTTC. V is TRBV5-7 and J is TRBJ2-7; D may be TRBD1 (6 bases). TRBV5-7 falls under the ORF class, with uncertain function. The ends were cut back, 4 bases at V and 3 bases at J, with 8 bases in the middle. The CDR3 runs to 12 residues.

The V and J genes are TRBV5-5 and TRBJ2-7; D is undetermined. The CDR3 is 14 residues long. Germline loops: CDR1 SGHKS, CDR2 YYEKEE (reference sequence). Trimming shortened V by 3 bases and J by 2 bases, and 12 bases separated the two germline ends. CDR3 in amino acids: CASSYDLQPYEQYF. CDR3 nucleotides: TGTGCCAGCAGCTACGACTTGCAACCCTACGAGCAGTACTTC.

This chain joins TRBV10-2 and TRBJ2-1, with 11 bases that match TRBD2. This CDR3 has 21 residues. V dropped 3 bases and J dropped 0; count of bases not matched to a gene: 16. Germline values: CDR1 WSHSY, CDR2 SAAADI. The CDR3 spells CASSERGTSGGVRSSYNEQFF. CDR3 nucleotide sequence: TGCGCCAGCAGTGAACGGGGGACTAGCGGAGGGGTACGGAGCTCCTACAATGAGCAGTTCTTC.

The rearrangement uses TRBV5-6 and TRBJ2-2; TRBD2 might be the D (6 bases). With 0 bases removed from V and 11 bases from J, the gap between germline ends came to 17 bases. The CDR3 contains 15 residues. The germline V gene has CDR1 SGHDT and CDR2 YYEEEE. Written as DNA, the CDR3 is TGTGCCAGCAGCTTGGCCCCACGGGGGTCGGGAGAGCTGTTTTTT. Its protein is CASSLAPRGSGELFF.

This rearrangement joins TRBV15 to TRBJ2-1, with D possibly being TRBD2 (7 bases). Germline loops: CDR1 LNHNV, CDR2 YYDKDF (reference sequence). The CDR3 is made up of 18 amino acids. The V gene lost 5 bases and the J gene lost 0 bases, with 20 bases spanning the gap. The CDR3 reads CATSGGAKGRSSYNEQFF. The CDR3 DNA follows: TGTGCCACCAGCGGGGGGGCCAAGGGGAGGAGCTCCTACAATGAGCAGTTCTTC.

The rearrangement uses TRBV28 and TRBJ2-4; 12 bases are shared with TRBD2. V shed 5 bases and J 6 bases; nucleotides not matched to a gene: 11. The germline CDR1 and CDR2 sequences are MDHEN and SYDVKM. CDR3 size: 17 residues. Here the CDR3 reads CASSPPLAGGSLNIQYF. CDR3 nucleotide sequence: TGTGCCAGCAGTCCGCCACTAGCGGGAGGCTCATTAAACATTCAGTACTTC.

The rearrangement links TRBV6-5 to TRBJ2-7; 9 bases match TRBD1. Germline CDR1 and CDR2: MNHEY and SVGAGI. J lost 2 bases, V lost 6 bases, and 5 bases had no gene match. This CDR3 contains 14 residues. The CDR3 DNA reads TGTGCCAGCAGAGTGGGACAGGGTCCCTACGAGCAGTACTTC. This gives the protein CASRVGQGPYEQYF.

The chain is built from TRBV6-1 and TRBJ2-1; D is undetermined. Trimming left V 4 bases short and J 9 bases short, with 4 bases between. This CDR3 has 10 amino acids. Germline values: CDR1 MNHNS, CDR2 SASEGT. The CDR3 is CASSVGEQFF. The CDR3 nucleotides are TGTGCCAGCAGTGTTGGTGAGCAGTTCTTC.

The chain uses TRBV4-3 and TRBJ1-2, with TRBD1 matching 9 bases. The CDR3 spans 15 residues. CDR1 is LGHNA, CDR2 YSLEER, per germline. Trimming took 0 bases from V and 11 from J; bases not matched to a gene: 10. DNA for the CDR3: TGCGCCAGCAGCCAAGATAAGGGGACAGGGTATAGTTACACCTTC. Translated: CASSQDKGTGYSYTF.

The chain combines TRBV2 with TRBJ1-1, with D unresolved. CDR1 is SNHLY and CDR2 is FYNNEI in the germline V gene. V was trimmed by 7 bases and J by 4 bases, leaving 10 bases between them. This CDR3 has 12 residues. CDR3 DNA: TGTGCCAGCATTGAGGGTGGCACTGAAGCTTTCTTT. This gives the protein CASIEGGTEAFF.

V gene TRBV2 combines with J gene TRBJ1-3, with D perhaps matching TRBD1 (6 bases). Trimming stripped 11 bases from V and 0 bases from J, with 11 bases between. The CDR3 spans 13 residues. Germline CDR1 SNHLY, CDR2 FYNNEI. DNA for the CDR3: TGTGCCTCTGGACAGTACTCTGGAAACACCATATATTTT. It specifies CASGQYSGNTIYF. Based on the CDR3 plus reference TRBV2 and TRBJ1-3, the full variable domain is EPEVTQTPSHQVTQMGQEVILRCVPISNHLYFYWYRQILGQKVEFLVSFYNNEISEKSEIFDDQFSVERPDGSNFTLKIRSTKLEDSAMYFCASGQYSGNTIYFGEGSWLTVV.

This clone was picked up one time. The V call is TRBV7-3, the J call TRBJ2-2; 8 bases agree with TRBD2. CDR1 and CDR2 (germline): SGHTA, FQGTGA. The CDR3 extends over 15 amino acids. J was trimmed by 5 bases and V by 1 base; bases with no gene match: 3. The CDR3 nucleotides read TGTGCCAGCAGCTTAAGAGCGGGAGTTACCGGGGAGCTGTTTTTT. This translates into CASSLRAGVTGELFF. Filled out from reference TRBV7-3 and TRBJ2-2, the complete variable domain reads GAGVSQTPSNKVTEKGKYVELRCDPISGHTALYWYRQSLGQGPEFLIYFQGTGAADDSGLPNDRFFAVRPEGSVSTLKIQRTERGDSAVYLCASSLRAGVTGELFFGEGSRLTVL.

The chain couples TRBV4-3 to TRBJ1-2; a weak D match, TRBD1 (5 bases). The CDR3 extends over 13 amino acids. The ends were cut back, 0 bases at V and 8 bases at J, with 10 bases in the middle. Germline V gene sequence: CDR1 LGHNA, CDR2 YSLEER. CDR3 sequence: CASSQDSGEGYTF. CDR3 in DNA: TGCGCCAGCAGCCAAGACTCGGGGGAAGGCTACACCTTC.

V and J are TRBV19 and TRBJ2-5, with D unclear. This CDR3 spans 13 amino acids. Germline CDR1 LNHDA, CDR2 SQIVND (reference sequence). V was cut by 3 bases and J by 2 bases, with 7 bases left in between. CDR3 sequence (DNA): TGTGCCAGTAGTATGGTCCGTCAAGAGACCCAGTACTTC. Its translation is CASSMVRQETQYF.

The chain is built from TRBV6-5 and TRBJ2-5; 7 bases fit TRBD2. This CDR3 region has 16 residues. The ends lost 2 bases at V and 1 base at J; junction bases unmatched: 7. Germline V lookup: CDR1 MNHEY, CDR2 SVGAGI. CDR3: CASSYGAGVIQETQYF. The CDR3 DNA reads as TGTGCCAGCAGTTACGGGGCGGGAGTAATCCAAGAGACCCAGTACTTC.

The rearrangement links TRBV29-1 to TRBJ1-2; the D gene is possibly TRBD1 (5 bases). The CDR3 sequence is 13 residues long. V was trimmed by 5 bases and J by 7 bases, leaving 17 bases between them. The germline V gene has CDR1 SQVTM and CDR2 ANQGSEA. The CDR3 spells CSVYARTYRGYTF. CDR3 nucleotides: TGCAGCGTTTATGCAAGGACATACCGTGGCTACACCTTC. Together with reference TRBV29-1 and TRBJ1-2, the CDR3 gives the full variable domain: SAVISQKPSRDICQRGTSLTIQCQVDSQVTMMFWYRQQPGQSLTLIATANQGSEATYESGFVIDKFPISRPNLTFSTLTVSNMSPEDSSIYLCSVYARTYRGYTFGSGTRLTVV.

This clone was recorded once. The rearrangement joins TRBV30 to TRBJ1-1; TRBD1 matches at 10 bases. The trim removed 0 bases at V and 4 bases at J, leaving 8 bases unmatched. CDR1 is GTSNPN, CDR2 SVGIG, per germline (reference sequence). CDR3 length: 16 amino acids. The CDR3 DNA sequence: TGTGCCTGGAGTGTTATGGGACAGGGGTTTCGCACTGAAGCTTTCTTT. Protein: CAWSVMGQGFRTEAFF.

The chain employs TRBV7-8 and TRBJ2-6; TRBD1 agrees at 8 bases. Germline V gives CDR1 SGHVS, CDR2 FQNEAQ. The ends lost 5 bases at V and 2 bases at J; junction bases unmatched: 8. The CDR3 totals 17 residues. The CDR3 bases are TGTGCCAGCAGCCGAAGACAGGGGTCCGCTGGGGCCAACGTCCTGACTTTC. Its translation is CASSRRQGSAGANVLTF. Based on the CDR3 plus reference TRBV7-8 and TRBJ2-6, the full variable domain is GAGVSQSPRYKVAKRGQDVALRCDPISGHVSLFWYQQALGQGPEFLTYFQNEAQLDKSGLPSDRFFAERPEGSVSTLKIQRTQQEDSAVYLCASSRRQGSAGANVLTFGAGSRLTVL.

The chain recombines TRBV9 with TRBJ2-5; possible D gene TRBD1, 5 bases. The CDR3 sequence is 14 residues long. Trimming removed 0 bases at V and 2 bases at J, with 8 bases between. Germline V gene sequence: CDR1 SGDLS, CDR2 YYNGEE. CDR3 sequence reads: CASSVEGIQETQYF. The CDR3 nucleotides read TGTGCCAGCAGCGTAGAGGGGATTCAAGAGACCCAGTACTTC.

This clone was seen a single time. V and J are TRBV15 and TRBJ2-2; unclear D gene. The germline gives CDR1 LNHNV, CDR2 YYDKDF (reference sequence). V was clipped by 1 base and J by 2 bases, with 17 bases between them. The CDR3 spans 18 residues. The CDR3 bases are TGTGCCACCAGCAGAGCTAGGTCTCTGGGCAGAAACACCGGGGAGCTGTTTTTT. It is translated as CATSRARSLGRNTGELFF.

The rearrangement joins TRBV7-9 to TRBJ2-7, with unresolved D. The CDR3 loop spans 12 amino acids. Germline lookup yields CDR1 SEHNR and CDR2 FQNEAQ (reference sequence). Trimming removed 5 bases at V and 2 bases at J, with 7 bases between. The CDR3 DNA is TGTGCCAGCAGCCGACCTCCCTACGAGCAGTACTTC. Translating it yields CASSRPPYEQYF.

The rearrangement links TRBV6-5 to TRBJ2-7; TRBD1 matches at 7 bases. The CDR3 has 15 residues. In germline, CDR1 is MNHEY, CDR2 SVGAGI. V lost 0 bases, J lost 4 bases, and 6 bases stayed unmatched. The CDR3 protein is CASSYSQGPGYEQYF. CDR3 DNA: TGTGCCAGCAGTTACTCACAGGGGCCTGGGTACGAGCAGTACTTC.

The rearrangement links TRBV25-1 to TRBJ2-1; D remains unclear. Looked up from germline, CDR1 is MGHDK and CDR2 is SYGVNS. CDR3 length: 14 residues. With 0 bases removed from V and 10 bases from J, the gap between germline ends came to 13 bases. In DNA, the CDR3 is TGTGCCAGCAGTGAATATCGGACGGATAGAGAGCAGTTCTTC. Protein product: CASSEYRTDREQFF.

CDR3 loop: CASSKGLNTEAFF. The CDR3 nucleotides read TGTGCCAGCAGCAAGGGCTTGAACACTGAAGCTTTCTTT. This rearrangement joins TRBV6-5 to TRBJ1-1; no clear D gene. Germline assignment: CDR1 MNHEY and CDR2 SVGAGI. The CDR3 totals 13 residues. With 6 bases removed from V and 0 bases from J, the gap between germline ends came to 8 bases.

The V call is TRBV7-9, the J call TRBJ2-7; D is unclear. This CDR3 has 12 amino acids. V was shortened by 1 base and J by 2 bases, with 3 bases between the two germline ends. The V gene's germline CDR1 is SEHNR and CDR2 FQNEAQ (reference sequence). CDR3 sequence: CASSLDAYEQYF. The CDR3 bases are TGTGCCAGCAGCTTAGATGCCTACGAGCAGTACTTC.

This sequence joins TRBV9 and TRBJ1-2; 7 bases agree with TRBD1. The germline V gene has CDR1 SGDLS and CDR2 YYNGEE. This CDR3 spans 13 amino acids. The ends lost 3 bases at V and 4 bases at J; junction bases unmatched: 3. The CDR3 here is CASSGQGTYGYTF. The CDR3 DNA reads as TGTGCCAGCAGCGGACAGGGAACCTATGGCTACACCTTC. Together with reference TRBV9 and TRBJ1-2, the CDR3 gives the full variable domain: DSGVTQTPKHLITATGQRVTLRCSPRSGDLSVYWYQQSLDQGLQFLIQYYNGEERAKGNILERFSAQQFPDLHSELNLSSLELGDSALYFCASSGQGTYGYTFGSGTRLTVV.

The chain uses TRBV28 and TRBJ1-5; TRBD1 matches 8 bases. Germline CDR1 is MDHEN and CDR2 is SYDVKM. The length of the CDR3 is 12 residues. V lost 11 bases, J lost 0 bases, and 0 bases stayed unmatched. CDR3 nucleotides: TGTGCCGGACAGGGTAGCAATCAGCCCCAGCATTTT. Translation: CAGQGSNQPQHF. Complete variable domain (other parts from reference TRBV28 and TRBJ1-5): DVKVTQSSRYLVKRTGEKVFLECVQDMDHENMFWYRQDPGLGLRLIYFSYDVKMKEKGDIPEGYSVSREKKERFSLILESASTNQTSMYLCAGQGSNQPQHFGDGTRLSIL.

The chain employs TRBV5-6 and TRBJ2-2; D gene uncertain. The germline V gene has CDR1 SGHDT and CDR2 YYEEEE. Trimming pared 2 bases from V and 6 bases from J, leaving 5 bases between. The CDR3 contains 12 residues. The CDR3 region has the DNA TGTGCCAGCAGCTTTGGGTCCGGGGAGCTGTTTTTT. Translating it yields CASSFGSGELFF.

The rearrangement uses TRBV27 and TRBJ1-2; 8 nucleotides line up with TRBD1. The ends lost 5 bases at V and 3 bases at J; junction bases unmatched: 8. Germline CDR1 and CDR2: MNHEY and SMNVEV (reference sequence). This CDR3 is built from 15 residues. CDR3 in DNA: TGTGCCAGCAGTATGACAGGGGAGGATGACTATGGCTACACCTTC. It codes for CASSMTGEDDYGYTF.